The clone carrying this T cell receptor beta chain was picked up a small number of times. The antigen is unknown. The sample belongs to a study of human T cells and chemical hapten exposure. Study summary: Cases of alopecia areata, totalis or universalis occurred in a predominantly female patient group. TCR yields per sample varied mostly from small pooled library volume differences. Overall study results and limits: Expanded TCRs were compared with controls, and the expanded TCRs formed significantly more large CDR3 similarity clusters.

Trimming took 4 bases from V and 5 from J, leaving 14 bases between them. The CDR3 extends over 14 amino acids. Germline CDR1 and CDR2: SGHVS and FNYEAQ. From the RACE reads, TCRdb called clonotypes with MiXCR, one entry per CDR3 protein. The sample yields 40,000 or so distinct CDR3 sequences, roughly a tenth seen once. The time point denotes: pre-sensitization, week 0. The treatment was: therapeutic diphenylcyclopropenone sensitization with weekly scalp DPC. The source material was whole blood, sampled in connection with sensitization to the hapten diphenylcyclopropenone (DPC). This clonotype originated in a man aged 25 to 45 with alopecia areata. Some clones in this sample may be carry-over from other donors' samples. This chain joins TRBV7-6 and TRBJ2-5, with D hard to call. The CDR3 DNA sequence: TGTGCCAGCAGCTCCAGATTCAGTCCGGAGACCCAGTACTTC. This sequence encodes CASSSRFSPETQYF.